These 10 T cell receptor beta chains came from one sample sequenced in a study of cytomegalovirus exposure and HLA in healthy donors. Both 60 Vbeta primers and 13 Jbeta primers went into the PCR. The table came from immunoSEQ multiplex PCR; TCRdb's copy has only in-frame clones and leaves some out. The sample's table shows some 110,000 clones. Specimen: PBMCs. These receptor sequences come from a man younger than 40 in good health and CMV-seronegative.

V and J are TRBV28 and TRBJ1-1, with D maybe TRBD1 (6 bases). The CDR3 loop spans 15 amino acids. V was pared by 7 bases and J by 0 bases, with 15 bases between. The germline V gene encodes CDR1 MDHEN and CDR2 SYDVKM. CDR3 sequence reads: CASNTVGGMNTEAFF. The CDR3 coding sequence is TGTGCCAGCAATACCGTTGGGGGCATGAACACTGAAGCTTTCTTT.

In DNA, the CDR3 is TGTGCCAGCACAGCGGTCCAAGAGACCCAGTACTTC. It encodes CASTAVQETQYF. The V gene is TRBV6-1, the J gene TRBJ2-5; a weak D match, TRBD2 (5 bases). The V and J ends lost 7 bases and 1 base respectively, with 7 bases between them. This CDR3 contains 12 residues. CDR1 is MNHNS, CDR2 SASEGT, per germline.

In regard to this clone: Distinct nucleotide sequences in the sample also encode this CDR3. V gene TRBV11-2 combines with J gene TRBJ1-5; D gene uncertain. In germline, CDR1 is SGHAT, CDR2 FQNNGV. This CDR3 comprises 15 residues. Trimming removed 0 bases at V and 4 bases at J, with 10 bases between. Here the CDR3 reads CASSLDLSQNQPQHF. CDR3 DNA sequence: TGTGCCAGCAGCTTAGATCTTAGCCAGAATCAGCCCCAGCATTTT.

V gene TRBV30 combines with J gene TRBJ1-1; D is possibly TRBD1 (6 bases). Germline V lookup: CDR1 GTSNPN, CDR2 SVGIG (reference sequence). The CDR3 length is 13 residues. The V end lost 3 bases, the J end lost 4 bases, and 12 bases lay between the germline ends. The DNA for the CDR3 is TGTGCCTGGAGCCGAGACAGGCCCACTGAAGCTTTCTTT. The encoded protein is CAWSRDRPTEAFF.

This chain connects TRBV30 to TRBJ1-2; a possible D gene is TRBD1 (5 bases). The V end was cut by 2 bases, the J end by 2 bases, with 6 bases between. CDR1 and CDR2 from the germline V gene are GTSNPN and SVGIG (reference sequence). The CDR3 contains 12 residues. The CDR3 is CAWSYRNYGYTF. CDR3 nucleotides: TGTGCCTGGAGTTACAGGAACTATGGCTACACCTTC.

The V call is TRBV19, the J call TRBJ2-7; 9 bases match TRBD1. After removal of 3 bases from V and 3 bases from J, the junction contained 6 bases not matched to a gene. This CDR3 contains 15 residues. CDR1 and CDR2 (germline): LNHDA, SQIVND (reference sequence). This chain's CDR3 is CASSMSGGQGYEQYF. The DNA of the CDR3 is TGTGCCAGTAGTATGTCGGGGGGACAGGGCTACGAGCAGTACTTC.

V usage is TRBV5-5 and J usage is TRBJ2-7, with a tentative D call TRBD1 (6 bases). Trimming cost V 5 bases and J 7 bases, with 19 bases left between them. The CDR3 is made up of 14 amino acids. Germline CDR1 and CDR2: SGHKS and YYEKEE (reference sequence). The CDR3 region is CASRRGSPRGEQYF. CDR3 nucleotide sequence: TGTGCCAGCAGAAGGGGGTCGCCGCGCGGGGAGCAGTACTTC.

The chain employs TRBV2 and TRBJ2-1; TRBD2 is a possible D gene (6 bases). Germline V lookup: CDR1 SNHLY, CDR2 FYNNEI. V gave up 6 bases and J gave up 5 bases, with 11 bases separating them. The CDR3 is 13 amino acids. The DNA for the CDR3 is TGTGCCAGCAGCCAACTAGCAGACAATGAGCAGTTCTTC. This encodes CASSQLADNEQFF.

Of note for this clone: The junction shows a germline mismatch at one end, possibly a read error. The gene calls are TRBV28 and TRBJ1-5; D possibly corresponds to TRBD1 (6 bases). The CDR3 spans 14 residues. The germline V gene has CDR1 MDHEN and CDR2 SYDVKM. This CDR3 reads CASSPGVRASAPDF. CDR3 sequence (DNA): TGTGCCAGCAGCCCAGGGGTTCGGGCCTCGGCCCCGGATTTT.

This chain links TRBV2 with TRBJ1-4, with D possibly TRBD1 on 6 matching bases. Germline CDR1 reads SNHLY; CDR2 reads FYNNEI. Trimming stripped 6 bases from V and 3 bases from J, with 14 bases between. CDR3 length: 15 amino acids. The CDR3 nucleotides read TGTGCCAGCAGCCCAACAGGGCTGGCTAATGAAAAACTGTTTTTT. As protein: CASSPTGLANEKLFF.